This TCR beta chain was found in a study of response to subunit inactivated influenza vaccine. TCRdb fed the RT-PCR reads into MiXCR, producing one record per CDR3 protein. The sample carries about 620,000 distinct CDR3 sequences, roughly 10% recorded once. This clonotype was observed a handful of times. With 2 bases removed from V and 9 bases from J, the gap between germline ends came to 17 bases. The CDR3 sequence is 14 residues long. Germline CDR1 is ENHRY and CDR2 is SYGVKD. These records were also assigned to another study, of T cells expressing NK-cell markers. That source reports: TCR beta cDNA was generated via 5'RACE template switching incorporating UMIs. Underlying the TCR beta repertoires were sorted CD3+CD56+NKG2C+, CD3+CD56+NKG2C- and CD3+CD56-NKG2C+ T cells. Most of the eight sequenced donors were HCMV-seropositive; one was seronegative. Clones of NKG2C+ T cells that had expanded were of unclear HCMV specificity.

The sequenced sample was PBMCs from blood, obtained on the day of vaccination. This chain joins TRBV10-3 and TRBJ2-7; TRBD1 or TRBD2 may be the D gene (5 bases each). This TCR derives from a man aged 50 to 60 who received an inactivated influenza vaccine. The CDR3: CAISETDWGLGQYF. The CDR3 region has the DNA TGTGCCATCAGTGAGACAGACTGGGGGTTAGGGCAGTACTTC.